The clone carrying this T cell receptor beta chain was recorded at least ten times. cDNA was made from 400 to 500 ng RNA using alpha and beta constant primers. Alpha and beta chain libraries were made separately by chain-specific third strand synthesis with multiplexing indices. MiXCR, applied by TCRdb to the 5' RACE reads, yields one record per CDR3 protein. The table lists around 7,000 distinct CDR3 sequences, about 7.3% of them singletons. This CDR3 has 16 residues. Germline lookup yields CDR1 SNHLY and CDR2 FYNNEI. V was clipped by 0 bases and J by 3 bases; unmatched bases: 6. The source of the sample is a study of HIV-infected patients and healthy controls. All unsorted peripheral T cells were captured because whole blood was used without fractionation.

The source of this sequence is an adult with HIV infection. J is TRBJ2-7 and V is TRBV2; 9 bases align to TRBD1. The source was blood, collected before antiretroviral therapy. CDR3 amino acids: CASSEAPPTGGYEQYF. In nucleotides, the CDR3 is TGTGCCAGCAGTGAAGCCCCACCGACAGGGGGCTACGAGCAGTACTTC.